The sequence of this T cell receptor (beta chain) was determined in a study of T cell changes during pregnancy in multiple sclerosis. Germline CDR1 SNHLY, CDR2 FYNNEI. There are 16 residues in the CDR3. The V and J ends lost 6 bases and 0 bases, in that order; junction bases with no gene match: 4. Clones were sequenced by immunoSEQ multiplex PCR, and TCRdb holds only the in-frame ones, with some missing. The table shows 45,000 to 55,000 clones, with 70% to 90% occurring only once. V gene TRBV2 combines with J gene TRBJ2-3, with 12 nucleotides matching TRBD2. This material consisted of peripheral blood, taken in the first trimester of pregnancy. This receptor was taken from a female donor with multiple sclerosis, enrolled in a pregnancy study. This chain's CDR3 is CASRLTSGGSTDTQYF. The CDR3 DNA reads as TGTGCCAGCAGGCTTACTAGCGGGGGGAGCACAGATACGCAGTATTTT.